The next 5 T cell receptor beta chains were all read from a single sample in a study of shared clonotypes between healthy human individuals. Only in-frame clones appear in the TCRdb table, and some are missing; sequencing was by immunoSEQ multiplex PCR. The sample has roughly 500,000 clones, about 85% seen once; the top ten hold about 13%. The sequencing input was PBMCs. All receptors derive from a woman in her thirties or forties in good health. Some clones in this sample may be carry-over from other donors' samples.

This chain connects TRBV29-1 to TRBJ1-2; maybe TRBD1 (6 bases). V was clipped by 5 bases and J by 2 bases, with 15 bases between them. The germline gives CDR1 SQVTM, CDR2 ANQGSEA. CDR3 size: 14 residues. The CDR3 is CSVPISGVNYGYTF. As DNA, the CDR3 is TGCAGCGTTCCTATTTCAGGGGTGAACTATGGCTACACCTTC.

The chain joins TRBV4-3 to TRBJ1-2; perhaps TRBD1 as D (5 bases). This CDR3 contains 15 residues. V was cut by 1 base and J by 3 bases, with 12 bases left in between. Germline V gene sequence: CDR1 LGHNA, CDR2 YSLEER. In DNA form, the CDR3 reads TGCGCCAGCAGCCAAGCCCGGGGGTGGGACTATGGCTACACCTTC. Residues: CASSQARGWDYGYTF.

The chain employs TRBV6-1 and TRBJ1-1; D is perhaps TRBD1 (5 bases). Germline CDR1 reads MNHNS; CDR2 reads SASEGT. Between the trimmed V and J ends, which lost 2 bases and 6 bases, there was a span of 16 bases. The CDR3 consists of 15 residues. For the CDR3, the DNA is TGTGCCAGCAGTGAATATGCCCCAGGGTTCTCTGAAGCTTTCTTT. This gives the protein CASSEYAPGFSEAFF.

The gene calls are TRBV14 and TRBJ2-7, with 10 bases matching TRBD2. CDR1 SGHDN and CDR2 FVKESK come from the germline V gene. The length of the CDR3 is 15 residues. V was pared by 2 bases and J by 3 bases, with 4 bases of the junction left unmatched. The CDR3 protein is CASSQPGLASYEQYF. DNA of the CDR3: TGTGCCAGCAGCCAACCGGGACTAGCGAGCTACGAGCAGTACTTC.

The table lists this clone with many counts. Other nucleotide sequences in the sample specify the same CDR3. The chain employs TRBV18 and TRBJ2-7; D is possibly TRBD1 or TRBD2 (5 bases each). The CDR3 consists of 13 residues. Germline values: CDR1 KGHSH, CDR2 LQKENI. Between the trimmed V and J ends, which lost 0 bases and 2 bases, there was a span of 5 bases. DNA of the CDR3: TGTGCCAGCTCACCACCGGGGGCCTACGAGCAGTACTTC. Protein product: CASSPPGAYEQYF.